Sequencing of this T cell receptor (beta chain) was carried out in a study of OX40 agonist ivuxolimab in advanced cancers. Sequencing used immunoSEQ multiplex PCR; TCRdb keeps in-frame clones, though not all of them. The sample contains about 40,000 clones, roughly four fifths of which appear only once. The V gene's germline CDR1 is SGHRS and CDR2 YFSETQ. Trimming left V 0 bases short and J 6 bases short, with 12 bases between. The CDR3 length is 15 residues. The source of this sequence is an adult with an advanced solid tumor such as melanoma, head and neck, liver or kidney cancer. The V call is TRBV5-1, the J call TRBJ2-2, with no clear D. The sample was CD4+ or CD8+ T cells sorted from blood, taken in a trial of the OX40 agonist ivuxolimab. In DNA, the CDR3 is TGCGCCAGCAGCTTGGGGCCCCAAGGCGCCGGGGAGCTGTTTTTT. This gives the protein CASSLGPQGAGELFF.